This T cell receptor (beta chain) emerged from a study of T cells in Graves' hyperthyroidism and ophthalmopathy. General study points: From stable hyperthyroidism, ophthalmopathy was set apart by a 13 V-J model.

A single count supports this clonotype. Its specificity is not known. Amplification targeted TCR beta CDR3 regions from RNA transcripts. HTBI primers were used for first-round RT-PCR of the TCR CDR3. In TCRdb, the multiplex PCR reads were re-called with MiXCR into one record per CDR3 protein. There are a few hundred thousand distinct CDR3 sequences in the sample; under 25% occur only once, and more than 25% lies in the top ten. Between the trimmed V and J ends, which lost 4 bases and 4 bases, there was a span of 10 bases. The CDR3 extends over 13 amino acids. The germline CDR1 and CDR2 sequences are PRHDT and FYEKMQ (reference sequence). The study excluded patients with uncontrolled infection, other autoimmune disease, pregnancy or lactation. Diagnosis relied on clinical symptoms, serum thyroxine and TRAb, thyroid ultrasound and orbital computed tomography.

This TCR came from a young man with Graves' hyperthyroidism. J is TRBJ1-2 and V is TRBV13; no clear D gene. The sequencing input was blood. CDR3 nucleotides: TGTGCCAGCAGCTCCCCCAAGCGCTATGGCTACACCTTC. Its protein product is CASSSPKRYGYTF.